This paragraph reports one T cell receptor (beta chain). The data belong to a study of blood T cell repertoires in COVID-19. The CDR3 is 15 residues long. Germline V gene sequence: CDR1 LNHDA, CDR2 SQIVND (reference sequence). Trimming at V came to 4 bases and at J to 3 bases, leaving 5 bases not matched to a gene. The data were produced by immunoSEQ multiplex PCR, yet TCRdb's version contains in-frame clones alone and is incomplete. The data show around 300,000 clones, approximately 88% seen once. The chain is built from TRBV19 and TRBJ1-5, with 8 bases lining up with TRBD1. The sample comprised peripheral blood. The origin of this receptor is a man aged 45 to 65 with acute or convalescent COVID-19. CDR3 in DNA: TGTGCCAGTAGTACCTCAGGGGGCATCAATCAGCCCCAGCATTTT. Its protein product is CASSTSGGINQPQHF.